This TCR beta chain is from a study of molecular identifiers for immune sequencing clone quantification. This clonotype was found many times. This CDR3 spans 14 amino acids. The V and J ends lost 4 bases and 6 bases respectively, with 16 bases between them. The germline gives CDR1 SEHNR, CDR2 FQNEAQ (reference sequence). TCRdb used MiXCR to reprocess the PCR reads, holding one entry per CDR3 protein. The table shows over 600,000 distinct CDR3 sequences, with 20% occurring only once. The V gene is TRBV7-9, the J gene TRBJ2-7, with D possibly matching TRBD2 (6 bases). Material: naive CD8+ T cells from blood, with Jurkat cell RNA spiked in. The sample's subset: FACS-sorted CD8+CD4-CCR7+CD45RA+ naive T cells. The receptor comes from a human donor in good health. Some libraries in this study had Jurkat cell RNA spiked in. The CDR3 loop reads CASSSRRGPLEQYF. The CDR3 DNA is TGTGCCAGCAGCTCCCGGAGGGGCCCTCTCGAGCAGTACTTC.